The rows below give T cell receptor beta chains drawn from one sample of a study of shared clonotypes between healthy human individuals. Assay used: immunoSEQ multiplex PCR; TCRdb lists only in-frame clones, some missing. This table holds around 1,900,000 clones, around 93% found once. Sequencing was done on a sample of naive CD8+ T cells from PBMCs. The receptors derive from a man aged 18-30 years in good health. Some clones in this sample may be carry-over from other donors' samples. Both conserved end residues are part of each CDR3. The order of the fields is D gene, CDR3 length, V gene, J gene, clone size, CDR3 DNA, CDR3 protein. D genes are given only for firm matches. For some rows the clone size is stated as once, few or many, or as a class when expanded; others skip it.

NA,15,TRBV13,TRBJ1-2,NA,TGTGCCAGCAGCTTAGCCAGGGGAGGGGCCTATGGCTACACCTTC,CASSLARGGAYGYTF
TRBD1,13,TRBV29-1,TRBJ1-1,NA,TGCAGCGTTGCGCCAGGGGGGTTGGGTGAAGCTTTCTTT,CSVAPGGLGEAFF
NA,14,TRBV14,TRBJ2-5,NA,TGTGCCAGCAGCGTGGACACCCTCCAAGAGACCCAGTACTTC,CASSVDTLQETQYF
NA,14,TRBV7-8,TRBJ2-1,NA,TGTGCCAGCAGCTTAGTCCAGGGGTACAATGAGCAGTTCTTC,CASSLVQGYNEQFF
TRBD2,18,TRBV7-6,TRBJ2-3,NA,TGTGCCAGCAGCTTAGGCGGGACTAGCGGGACAGGCACAGATACGCAGTATTTT,CASSLGGTSGTGTDTQYF
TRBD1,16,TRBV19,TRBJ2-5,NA,TGTGCCAGTAGTACCCCCAGACAGGGGAGGATGGAGACCCAGTACTTC,CASSTPRQGRMETQYF
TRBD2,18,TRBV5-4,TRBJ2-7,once,TGTGCCAGCAGCCCTTCCCCCGCCTGGACTAGCGTAACCTACGAGCAGTACTTC,CASSPSPAWTSVTYEQYF
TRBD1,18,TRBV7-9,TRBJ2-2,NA,TGTGCCAGCAGCCCCAACCCTGGGACAGGGGGCAAAACCGGGGAGCTGTTTTTT,CASSPNPGTGGKTGELFF
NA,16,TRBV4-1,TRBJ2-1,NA,TGCGCCAGCAGCCAAGAGTGGGCTGGACCAAAAGATGAGCAGTTCTTC,CASSQEWAGPKDEQFF
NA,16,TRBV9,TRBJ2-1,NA,TGTGCCAGCAGCGTAGAAGCGGGTGGCAGGACGGATGAGCAGTTCTTC,CASSVEAGGRTDEQFF
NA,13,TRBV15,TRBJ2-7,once,TGTGCCACAAGCTACGGATACTCCTACGAGCAGTACTTC,CATSYGYSYEQYF
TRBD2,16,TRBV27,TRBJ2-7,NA,TGTGCCAGCAGTGACGTACTAGCGGTCGGATCCTACGAGCAGTACTTC,CASSDVLAVGSYEQYF
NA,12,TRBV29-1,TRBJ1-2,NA,TGCAGCGTCGAACTCCTCAGTGCGGGCTACACCTTC,CSVELLSAGYTF
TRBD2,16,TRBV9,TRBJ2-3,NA,TGTGCCAGCAGCGTAGGCCCAGCGGGGGGGTCAGATACGCAGTATTTT,CASSVGPAGGSDTQYF
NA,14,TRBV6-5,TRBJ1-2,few,TGTGCCAGCAGTTCCCAAGGAATAGTTTATGGCTACACCTTC,CASSSQGIVYGYTF
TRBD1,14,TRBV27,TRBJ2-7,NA,TGTGCCAGCAAACGACAGGGGACGGTTTACGAGCAGTACTTC,CASKRQGTVYEQYF
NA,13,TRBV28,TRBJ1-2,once,TGTGCCAGCAGTTTTCTGGGGGCTACTGGCTACACCTTC,CASSFLGATGYTF
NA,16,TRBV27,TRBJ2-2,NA,TGTGCCAGCAGTTGGACGGCAGGGGAAAACACCGGGGAGCTGTTTTTT,CASSWTAGENTGELFF
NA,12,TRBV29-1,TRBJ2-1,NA,TGCAGCGTTGTGACCCAAAGAGGTGAGCAGTTCTTC,CSVVTQRGEQFF
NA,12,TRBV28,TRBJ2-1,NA,TGTGCCAGCAGTCTCGGACGGAATGAGCAGTTCTTC,CASSLGRNEQFF
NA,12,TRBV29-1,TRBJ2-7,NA,TGCAGCGTCTATGGACCATCCTACGAGCAGTACTTC,CSVYGPSYEQYF
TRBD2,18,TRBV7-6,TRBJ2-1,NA,TGTGCCAGCAGCCCTGGACTAGCGGGACTGGAATACACCAATGAGCAGTTCTTC,CASSPGLAGLEYTNEQFF
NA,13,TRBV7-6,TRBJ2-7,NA,TGTGCCAGCAGCTTCTTGAGCTCCTACGAGCAGTACTTC,CASSFLSSYEQYF
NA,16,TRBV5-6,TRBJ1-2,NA,TGTGCCAGCAGCTTGTGGAGCCAACCTTTACCGAGGGGCTACACCTTC,CASSLWSQPLPRGYTF
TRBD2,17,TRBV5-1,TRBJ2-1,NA,TGCGCCAGCAGCTTGAGCGGGAGTACCCTCTCCTACAATGAGCAGTTCTTC,CASSLSGSTLSYNEQFF
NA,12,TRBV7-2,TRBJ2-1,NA,TGTGCCAGCAGCACACGTTCGCGTGAGCAGTTCTTC,CASSTRSREQFF
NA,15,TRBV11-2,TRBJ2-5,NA,TGTGCCAGCACCTACGTCGGGACTCCTCAAGAGACCCAGTACTTC,CASTYVGTPQETQYF
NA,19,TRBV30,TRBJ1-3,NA,TGTGCCTGGAGTGTCCCCCGCGTGACAGGTTTTATCGGTGGAAACACCATATATTTT,CAWSVPRVTGFIGGNTIYF
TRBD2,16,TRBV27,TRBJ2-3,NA,TGTGCCAGCAGTTCTTCTAGCGGCCCCTGGGGAGATACGCAGTATTTT,CASSSSSGPWGDTQYF
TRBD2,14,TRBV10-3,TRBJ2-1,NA,TGTGCCATCAGTGTAGCGGGAGGTTTCGATGAGCAGTTCTTC,CAISVAGGFDEQFF
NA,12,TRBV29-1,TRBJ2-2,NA,TGCAGCGTTCTCCTCTCCACCGGGGAGCTGTTTTTT,CSVLLSTGELFF
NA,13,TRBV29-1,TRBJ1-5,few,TGCAGCGTTGCCGGGTCGCCGTCGGGGACCCAGCATTTT,CSVAGSPSGTQHF
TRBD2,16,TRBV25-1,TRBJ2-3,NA,TGTGCCAGCAGTGAATGGGCGGGAGGTGGCACAGATACGCAGTATTTT,CASSEWAGGGTDTQYF
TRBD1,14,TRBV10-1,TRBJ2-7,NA,TGCGCCAGCAGTGAGTCGACAGGGATCTACGAGCAGTACTTC,CASSESTGIYEQYF
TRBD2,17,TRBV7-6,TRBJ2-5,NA,TGTGCCAGCAGCGGCAGACTAGCGGGAGGCCCCCGTGGGACCCAGTACTTC,CASSGRLAGGPRGTQYF
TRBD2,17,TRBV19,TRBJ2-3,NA,TGTGCCAGTAGTCCAAGACTAGCGGGAGGGGCGGCAGATACGCAGTATTTT,CASSPRLAGGAADTQYF
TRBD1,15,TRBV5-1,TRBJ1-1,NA,TGCGCCAGCAGCACCGGACAGGTTATGAACACTGAAGCTTTCTTT,CASSTGQVMNTEAFF
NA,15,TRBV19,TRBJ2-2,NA,TGTGCCAGTAGTATTTGGAGGACGAACACCGGGGAGCTGTTTTTT,CASSIWRTNTGELFF
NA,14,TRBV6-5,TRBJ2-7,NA,TGTGCCAGCAGTTACTCCAGGGGCACAGGTGAGCAGTACTTC,CASSYSRGTGEQYF
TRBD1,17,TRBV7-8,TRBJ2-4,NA,TGTGCCAGCAGCTTGATAGGGGGCGAGACGTCCAAAAACATTCAGTACTTC,CASSLIGGETSKNIQYF
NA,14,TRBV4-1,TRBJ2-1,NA,TGCGCCAGCAGCCTAGTACCCGCCAGCGATGAGCAGTTCTTC,CASSLVPASDEQFF
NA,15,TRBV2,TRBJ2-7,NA,TGTGCCAGCAGTGAACGGGGCTCCACGGCCTACGAGCAGTACTTC,CASSERGSTAYEQYF
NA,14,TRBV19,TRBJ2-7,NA,TGTGCCAGCCGACTCCGGGACGGACCCTACGAGCAGTACTTC,CASRLRDGPYEQYF